This TCR beta chain was documented in a study of blood T cell repertoires in COVID-19. Study summary: Acute and convalescent COVID-19 specimens originated in the United States, Italy and Spain. PBMCs, B-cell-depleted T cells, or T cells were the source of the cDNA or gDNA that made up the material.

V was pared by 1 base and J by 2 bases, with 6 bases between. Germline V gives CDR1 MNHEY, CDR2 SVGAGI. CDR3 length equals 14 residues. In the authors' workflow: Nucleated cell number was recorded as an estimate derived from reference gene primer amplification. Sequenced by immunoSEQ multiplex PCR; TCRdb stores in-frame clones only, minus some. V and J calls and clone size are copied from that table; D and trimming were computed from the DNA. The profile covers 200,000 to 250,000 clones, with approximately 85% appearing a single time and approximately 8% taken by the ten largest. The sequence was collected from a woman aged 50 to 65 with active or convalescent COVID-19. Material for sequencing was peripheral blood. The rearrangement links TRBV6-5 to TRBJ1-5; D is unclear. The CDR3 region has the DNA TGTGCCAGCAGTTACTTATCCGGCAATCAGCCCCAGCATTTT. Protein sequence: CASSYLSGNQPQHF.